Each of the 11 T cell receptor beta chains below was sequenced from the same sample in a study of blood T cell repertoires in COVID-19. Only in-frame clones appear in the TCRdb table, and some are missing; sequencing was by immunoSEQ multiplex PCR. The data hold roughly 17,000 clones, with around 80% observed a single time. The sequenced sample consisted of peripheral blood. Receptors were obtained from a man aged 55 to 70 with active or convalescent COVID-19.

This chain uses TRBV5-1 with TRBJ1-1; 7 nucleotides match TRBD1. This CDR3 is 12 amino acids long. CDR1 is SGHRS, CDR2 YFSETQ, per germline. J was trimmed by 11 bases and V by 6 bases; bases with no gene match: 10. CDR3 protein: CASKYGQEEAFF. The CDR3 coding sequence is TGCGCCAGCAAGTATGGACAGGAAGAGGCTTTCTTT.

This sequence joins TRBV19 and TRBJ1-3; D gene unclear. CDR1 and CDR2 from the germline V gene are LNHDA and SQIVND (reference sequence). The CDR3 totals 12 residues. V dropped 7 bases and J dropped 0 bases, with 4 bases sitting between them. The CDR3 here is CASTFSGNTIYF. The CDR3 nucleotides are TGTGCCAGTACCTTCTCTGGAAACACCATATATTTT.

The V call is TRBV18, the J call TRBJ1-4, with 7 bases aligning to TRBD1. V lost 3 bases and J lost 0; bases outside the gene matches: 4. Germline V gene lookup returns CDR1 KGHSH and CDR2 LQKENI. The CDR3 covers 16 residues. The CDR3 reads CASSPDRATTNEKLFF. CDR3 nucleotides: TGTGCCAGCTCACCCGACAGGGCCACAACTAATGAAAAACTGTTTTTT.

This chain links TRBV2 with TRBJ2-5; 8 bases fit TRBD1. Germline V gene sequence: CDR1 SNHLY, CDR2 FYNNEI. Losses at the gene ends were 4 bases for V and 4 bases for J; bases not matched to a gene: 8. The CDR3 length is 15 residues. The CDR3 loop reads CASSVSTGAGETQYF. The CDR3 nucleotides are TGTGCCAGCAGTGTCTCGACAGGGGCGGGAGAGACCCAGTACTTC. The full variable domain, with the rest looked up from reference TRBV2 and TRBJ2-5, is EPEVTQTPSHQVTQMGQEVILRCVPISNHLYFYWYRQILGQKVEFLVSFYNNEISEKSEIFDDQFSVERPDGSNFTLKIRSTKLEDSAMYFCASSVSTGAGETQYFGPGTRLLVL.

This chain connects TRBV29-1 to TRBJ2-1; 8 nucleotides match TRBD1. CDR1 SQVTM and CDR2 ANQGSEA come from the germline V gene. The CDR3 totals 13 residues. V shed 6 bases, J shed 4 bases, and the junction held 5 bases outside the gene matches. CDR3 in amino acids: CSVGQGVYNEQFF. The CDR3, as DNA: TGCAGCGTCGGACAGGGAGTTTACAATGAGCAGTTCTTC.

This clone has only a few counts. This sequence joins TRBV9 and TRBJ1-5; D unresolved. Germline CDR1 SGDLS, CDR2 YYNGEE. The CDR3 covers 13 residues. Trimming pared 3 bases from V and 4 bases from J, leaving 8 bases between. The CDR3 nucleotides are TGTGCCAGCAGCGGAAGGGAGAATCAGCCCCAGCATTTT. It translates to CASSGRENQPQHF.

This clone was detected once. For the CDR3, the DNA is TGTGCCACCAGTCGATCCCTAGGCATCGGGACTTACAATGAGCAGTTCTTC. Residues: CATSRSLGIGTYNEQFF. V is TRBV24-1 and J is TRBJ2-1, with D possibly matching TRBD2 (6 bases). The CDR3 contains 17 residues. Germline V lookup: CDR1 KGHDR, CDR2 SFDVKD. Trimming removed 6 bases from V and 4 bases from J, with 21 bases in between.

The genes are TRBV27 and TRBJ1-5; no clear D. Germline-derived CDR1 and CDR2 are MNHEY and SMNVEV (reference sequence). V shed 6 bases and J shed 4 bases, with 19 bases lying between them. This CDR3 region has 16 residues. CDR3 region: CASSPMAREGNQPQHF. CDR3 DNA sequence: TGTGCCAGCAGCCCTATGGCCCGGGAAGGGAATCAGCCCCAGCATTTT.

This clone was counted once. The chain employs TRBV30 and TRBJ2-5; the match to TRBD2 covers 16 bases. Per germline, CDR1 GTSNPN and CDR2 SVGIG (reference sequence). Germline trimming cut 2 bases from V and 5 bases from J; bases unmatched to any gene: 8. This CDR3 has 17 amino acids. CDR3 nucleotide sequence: TGTGCCTGGAGTCGGGGACTAGCGGGGGGGCGAAGGGAGACCCAGTACTTC. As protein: CAWSRGLAGGRRETQYF. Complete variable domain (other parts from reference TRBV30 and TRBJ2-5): SQTIHQWPATLVQPVGSPLSLECTVEGTSNPNLYWYRQAAGRGLQLLFYSVGIGQISSEVPQNLSASRPQDRQFILSSKKLLLSDSGFYLCAWSRGLAGGRRETQYFGPGTRLLVL.

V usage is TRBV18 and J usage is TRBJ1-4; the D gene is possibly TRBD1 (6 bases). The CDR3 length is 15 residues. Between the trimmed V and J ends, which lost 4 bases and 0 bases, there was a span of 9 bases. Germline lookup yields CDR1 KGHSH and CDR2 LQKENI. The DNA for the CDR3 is TGTGCCAGCTCACGTTCAGGGGCAACTAATGAAAAACTGTTTTTT. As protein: CASSRSGATNEKLFF.

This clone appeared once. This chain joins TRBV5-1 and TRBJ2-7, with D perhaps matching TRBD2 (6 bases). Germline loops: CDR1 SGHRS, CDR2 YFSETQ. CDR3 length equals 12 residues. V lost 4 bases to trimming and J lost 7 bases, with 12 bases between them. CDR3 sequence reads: CASSTDGGEQYF. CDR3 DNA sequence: TGCGCCAGCAGCACAGATGGAGGGGAGCAGTACTTC. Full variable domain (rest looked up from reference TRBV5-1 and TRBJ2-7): KAGVTQTPRYLIKTRGQQVTLSCSPISGHRSVSWYQQTPGQGLQFLFEYFSETQRNKGNFPGRFSGRQFSNSRSEMNVSTLELGDSALYLCASSTDGGEQYFGPGTRLTVT.